These T cell receptor beta chains were read from a single sample in a study of identical twins. A single record per CDR3 protein comes from TCRdb applying MiXCR to the 5' RACE reads. The sample lists approximately 890,000 distinct CDR3 sequences; around 12% were seen once. These data also featured in a second study, about yellow fever vaccine responses in identical twins.

Specimen: PBMCs. The receptors were gathered from a woman between 18 and 29 years old in good health. Each CDR3 is given with its conserved first and last residue. A D gene is named only where the DNA matches it firmly. Clone size, where shown, is once, few, many, or a class for clones that have expanded.

cdr3_nt cdr3_aa d_call clone_size j_call v_call
TGCAGCGTTGAAGCCTTCGGGCCCGATGGGTCATACGAGCAGTACTTC CSVEAFGPDGSYEQYF . . TRBJ2-7 TRBV29-1
TGCGCCAGCAGCTTGACAGACTTCCAAGAGACCCAGTACTTC CASSLTDFQETQYF . . TRBJ2-5 TRBV5-1
TGTGCCAGCAGCTTAGTAAACTGGGGGAACCAAGAGACCCAGTACTTC CASSLVNWGNQETQYF . . TRBJ2-5 TRBV7-9
TGTGCCAGCAGCCCCAACCCTAGACATGAGCAGTTCTTC CASSPNPRHEQFF . few TRBJ2-1 TRBV7-9
TGTGCCAGCTCACCACCGATAGTCAGGAATAGACAAGAGACCCAGTACTTC CASSPPIVRNRQETQYF . . TRBJ2-5 TRBV18
TGCAGTGCTAGAAATAGGTTTTTGACTGAAGCTTTCTTT CSARNRFLTEAFF . . TRBJ1-1 TRBV20-1
TGTGCCAGCAGTTTACTGGGGGCCAAAAACATTCAGTACTTC CASSLLGAKNIQYF . few TRBJ2-4 TRBV28
TGCAGTGCTAGAGATGTGGTCCCAGCGGGAGGAGTTGGCGAGCAGTACTTC CSARDVVPAGGVGEQYF TRBD2 few TRBJ2-7 TRBV20-1
TGCAGTGCTCTCGCCTCCTATAATTCACCCCTCCACTTT CSALASYNSPLHF . few TRBJ1-6 TRBV20-1
TGCGCCAGCAGCTCTGGACAGGGGGCTGGCACCGGGGAGCTGTTTTTT CASSSGQGAGTGELFF TRBD1 . TRBJ2-2 TRBV5-1
TGTGCCAGCCCCCCGACTAGCGGGGGATCCTACGAGCAGTACTTC CASPPTSGGSYEQYF TRBD2 . TRBJ2-7 TRBV28
TGCGCCAGCAGCAGCCGGGTTGGTGCGACGACTGAAGCTTTCTTT CASSSRVGATTEAFF . few TRBJ1-1 TRBV5-1
TGTGCCAGCAGCGTGGTAGCGGGGGGATCCATATACAATGAGCAGTTCTTC CASSVVAGGSIYNEQFF TRBD2 . TRBJ2-1 TRBV9
TGTGCCAGCAGTCTCAGGGTGGGGGTCACTGAAGCTTTCTTT CASSLRVGVTEAFF . . TRBJ1-1 TRBV12-3/TRBV12-4
TGTGCCACCGAGGCCCGGACTAGCGGCTCCTACAATGAGCAGTTCTTC CATEARTSGSYNEQFF TRBD2 . TRBJ2-1 TRBV7-9
TGTGCCAGCAGTGAAGCGGCAGCGGGAGTATTAAATGAGCAGTTCTTC CASSEAAAGVLNEQFF TRBD2 few TRBJ2-1 TRBV2
TGCGCCAGCAGCTGGAGGGACGGGGAATATGGCTACACCTTC CASSWRDGEYGYTF . . TRBJ1-2 TRBV5-1
TGTGCCAGCACTTGGCACCTTAGCAATCAGCCCCAGCATTTT CASTWHLSNQPQHF . many TRBJ1-5 TRBV6-5
TGTGCCAGCAGTCTAACAACCAGACTAGCGAACACTGAAGCTTTCTTT CASSLTTRLANTEAFF . few TRBJ1-1 TRBV28
TGCAGTGCTCGGACTAGCGGGAGTCTTGGGTACAATGAGCAGTTCTTC CSARTSGSLGYNEQFF TRBD2 . TRBJ2-1 TRBV20-1
TGTGCCAGCAGTCCGACAGGACAGCACTACACCGGGGAGCTGTTTTTT CASSPTGQHYTGELFF . few TRBJ2-2 TRBV12-3/TRBV12-4
TGTGCCAGCAGTTCCGGCCAGCTGAACACAGATACGCAGTATTTT CASSSGQLNTDTQYF . . TRBJ2-3 TRBV28
TGTGCCAGCAGCAACCGGGTCCACACCGGGGAGCTGTTTTTT CASSNRVHTGELFF . many TRBJ2-2 TRBV21-1
TGTGCCAGCAACTCAGGACAGGGCAATCAGCCCCAGCATTTT CASNSGQGNQPQHF TRBD1 many TRBJ1-5 TRBV6-1
TGTGCCACATCGACATCCGAAGCCTATGAAGCTTTCTTT CATSTSEAYEAFF . many TRBJ1-1 TRBV10-3
TGTGCCAGCAGTTTAACAGGGGGCACTGGAAACACCATATATTTT CASSLTGGTGNTIYF TRBD1 . TRBJ1-3 TRBV6-5
TGTGCCAGCAGGAGCGGGAGGGGCACCGGGGAGCTGTTTTTT CASRSGRGTGELFF TRBD2 . TRBJ2-2 TRBV11-2
TGCAGTGCTAGAGATCTAAGGCTAGCGACTCTCACCGGGGAGCTGTTTTTT CSARDLRLATLTGELFF . few TRBJ2-2 TRBV20-1
TGTGCCAGTAATAGCGACAAGACTAGCGGTGCCCACGAGCAGTACTTC CASNSDKTSGAHEQYF TRBD2 . TRBJ2-7 TRBV27
TGTGCCAGCCCGACTAGCGGGAGGCCGTGGGAGCAGTTCTTC CASPTSGRPWEQFF TRBD2 few TRBJ2-1 TRBV7-9
TGTGCCAGCAGCTTAACGTCAGGCCCGGGAGAGCAGTACTTC CASSLTSGPGEQYF . . TRBJ2-7 TRBV7-2
TGCGCCAGCAGCTTTCCTAGGCCCGGGGAGCTGTTTTTT CASSFPRPGELFF . many TRBJ2-2 TRBV5-1
TGTGCCAGCAGCCAAGGGGCGGGGGGGCCGATTGGCGAGCAGTTCTTC CASSQGAGGPIGEQFF TRBD2 . TRBJ2-1 TRBV3-1
TGCAGCGGAGACGGTAACACTGAAGCTTTCTTT CSGDGNTEAFF . many TRBJ1-1 TRBV29-1
TGTGCCAGCAGTGATGAGGCTAACGAAAGGGGATCACCCCTCCACTTT CASSDEANERGSPLHF . . TRBJ1-6 TRBV25-1
TGTGCCAGCCAACCGGACACCGGGGAGCTGTTTTTT CASQPDTGELFF . . TRBJ2-2 TRBV18
TGCAGCGTTGAAGATCGGGCGGGAGTTGGCACAGATACGCAGTATTTT CSVEDRAGVGTDTQYF TRBD2 few TRBJ2-3 TRBV29-1
TGTGCCAGCAGTCCTACAAGAACCGGGACAGGGGGCTATGGCTACACCTTC CASSPTRTGTGGYGYTF TRBD1 . TRBJ1-2 TRBV27
TGTGCCACCCGCCCTATGGGGACCGGGGCCAACGTCCTGACTTTC CATRPMGTGANVLTF . many TRBJ2-6 TRBV10-3
TGCAGTGCGCCTAGCCGGAATCGCTCCTACAATGAGCAGTTCTTC CSAPSRNRSYNEQFF . few TRBJ2-1 TRBV20-1
TGCAGCGTGGGTGGTTCTAGCGGGAGGAGGAGCTCCTACAATGAGCAGTTCTTC CSVGGSSGRRSSYNEQFF TRBD2 few TRBJ2-1 TRBV29-1
TGTGCCAGCAGTTCCCTCAGGACTACTAATGAAAAACTGTTTTTT CASSSLRTTNEKLFF . . TRBJ1-4 TRBV12-3/TRBV12-4
TGTGCCAGCGGACTAGCGAACAATGAGCAGTTCTTC CASGLANNEQFF TRBD2 many TRBJ2-1 TRBV11-2
TGTGCCAGCAGCAAAGGAGAGGGACGCCCGAGCTACGAGCAGTACTTC CASSKGEGRPSYEQYF . . TRBJ2-7 TRBV21-1
TGTGCCAGCAGTGCTAGCGGGGGCCTTTACAATGAGCAGTTCTTC CASSASGGLYNEQFF TRBD2 . TRBJ2-1 TRBV28
TGTGCCAGCAGTGAAGAGGCGGGAGGCGAGCAGTTCTTC CASSEEAGGEQFF TRBD2 . TRBJ2-1 TRBV2
TGTGCCAGCAGTTTCCCGGTGTCCGACCCCGACAATGAGCAGTTCTTC CASSFPVSDPDNEQFF . few TRBJ2-1 TRBV2
TGCAGTGCTAGACAAATGAAGACCGGAGGCAGCTTCAGTCAGCCCCAGCATTTT CSARQMKTGGSFSQPQHF . many TRBJ1-5 TRBV20-1
TGTGCCAGCAGTATTGTCTCGCGTGGCTACACCTTC CASSIVSRGYTF . few TRBJ1-2 TRBV2
TGCAGTGCTAGAGGCAGGGGGAACACTGAAGCTTTCTTT CSARGRGNTEAFF . . TRBJ1-1 TRBV20-1
TGTGCCAGCAGCTTCGAGGACTGGGAGACCCAGTACTTC CASSFEDWETQYF . . TRBJ2-5 TRBV7-8
TGTGCCACCAGCAGAGATAGCCTACGTCAAACCTACAATGAGCAGTTCTTC CATSRDSLRQTYNEQFF . . TRBJ2-1 TRBV15